Sequencing of this T cell receptor beta chain was carried out in a study of T cells in localized non-small cell lung cancer. Study-level results: Researchers found a median about 53 of the top 100 tumor clones in adjacent lung.

CDR1 and CDR2 from the germline V gene are SGHTA and FQGNSA. Trimming removed 0 bases from V and 3 bases from J; junction bases left unmatched: 6. This CDR3 region has 17 residues. Regarding this clone: Its antigen is still unknown.

The repertoire was sequenced with immunoSEQ multiplex PCR; TCRdb's copy has only in-frame clones and lacks some. The top ten clones hold 1.5% to 2% of a sample with over 55,000 clones, 90% of them seen once. The chain combines TRBV7-2 with TRBJ2-1, with 9 bases fitting TRBD1. The sequence was collected from a woman aged 35-75 years with stage I lung adenocarcinoma. Material: peripheral blood, obtained before any cancer treatment. The CDR3 DNA reads as TGTGCCAGCAGCTTAGCGCTCTCGACAGGGGGCTACAATGAGCAGTTCTTC. It codes for CASSLALSTGGYNEQFF.